This TCR beta chain was documented in a study of T cell responses to AZD1222 COVID-19 vaccine. Study conclusions and caveats: It should be noted that donors were predominantly white British and more often female, and clonal diversity was possibly underestimated. Samples come after the peak T cell response, not at day 14. Reportedly, nearly half of unique spike TCRs recognized epitopes outside B.1.351/B.1.1.7 mutations.

The protocol was immunoSEQ multiplex PCR, while the TCRdb copy is restricted to in-frame clones and leaves out a portion. The sample yields tens of thousands of clones, over 80% seen once. The CDR3 totals 15 residues. V gave up 2 bases and J gave up 8 bases, with 15 bases separating them. Germline V lookup: CDR1 SNHLY, CDR2 FYNNEI. Of note for this clone: The antigen remains unidentified.

The receptor comes from an adult who received the MenACWY meningococcal vaccine as a control. Source: peripheral blood, taken 28 days after the second dose of the MenACWY control vaccine. The J gene is TRBJ1-4, the V gene TRBV2; D ambiguous. CDR3 DNA: TGTGCCAGCAGTGAAACATTTGGCACGATAGAAAAACTGTTTTTT. It translates to CASSETFGTIEKLFF.